This TCR beta chain was profiled in a study of T cell repertoires in aging, cancer and after chemotherapy. This clonotype appeared a few times. Multiplex touch-down PCR with TRB-A/B primers amplified rearranged V-D-J TRB sequences. MiXCR was run by TCRdb on the multiplex PCR reads, yielding one entry per CDR3 protein. The table records approximately 3,400 distinct CDR3 sequences, 27% of them present only once. This CDR3 is 15 amino acids long. V shed 5 bases, J shed 5 bases, and the junction held 9 bases outside the gene matches. Germline CDR1 and CDR2: SGHDT and YYEEEE. Peripheral blood genomic DNA, not sorted cells or RNA, was the template.

The specimen sequenced was blood. The V gene is TRBV5-6, the J gene TRBJ2-5; 10 positions agree with TRBD2. The source of this sequence is a human donor with a solid tumor. CDR3 sequence reads: CASRRAGGLKETQYF. CDR3 bases: TGTGCCAGCAGGCGAGCGGGGGGGCTGAAGGAGACCCAGTACTTC.